The TCR beta chain described here comes from a study of blood T cell repertoires in COVID-19. Turning to the study itself: Samples came from the United States, Italy and Spain, spanning acute and convalescent COVID-19. From T cells, B-cell-depleted T cells, or PBMCs came the material, which was cDNA or gDNA.

About this clone: Other DNA sequences in this specimen translate into the identical CDR3.

Per the study methods: Amplified reference gene primers provided the basis for estimating nucleated cell counts. Libraries were prepared by immunoSEQ multiplex PCR; TCRdb keeps only in-frame clonotypes and omits some of them. That table furnishes V, J and clone size, whereas the DNA furnished D and trimming. This sample has about 93,000 clones, with 85% to 90% found just once. Germline values: CDR1 MNHEY, CDR2 SMNVEV (reference sequence). V shed 4 bases and J shed 1 base, with 4 bases lying between them. The CDR3 is made up of 13 amino acids. What was sequenced was peripheral blood. The chain couples TRBV27 to TRBJ2-2; D is unresolved. This TCR derives from a human donor with active COVID-19. The donor label of this sample is uncertain. The CDR3 bases are TGTGCCAGCAGTTCCCTGAACACCGGGGAGCTGTTTTTT. Its protein is CASSSLNTGELFF.